This entry is about one T cell receptor (beta chain). Antigen unknown. CDR3 length equals 14 residues. Per germline, CDR1 MDHEN and CDR2 SYDVKM. V lost 3 bases and J 8 bases, leaving 16 bases between the germline ends. The sample is drawn from a study of cytomegalovirus exposure and HLA in healthy donors. Broader study findings: The study put under 200 TCR beta chains on its list as cytomegalovirus-associated. A cluster of highly shared sequence variants was likely a sequencing artifact.

The PCR was carried out with 60 Vbeta primers and 13 Jbeta primers. Repertoires were generated with immunoSEQ multiplex PCR, while TCRdb's copy carries only in-frame clones and drops some. Of about 200,000 clones detected, roughly 80% appear once; the ten largest clones hold 6.5%. This chain joins TRBV28 and TRBJ1-2; no clear D gene. This clonotype was sampled from a woman aged 50 to 60 in good health and CMV-seropositive. What was sequenced was PBMCs. CDR3 coding DNA: TGTGCCAGCAGTTTTGCCTTGGGCGGGCGGGGCTACACCTTC. Residues: CASSFALGGRGYTF.